The 30 T cell receptor beta chains presented below share a single source sample, sequenced in a study of blood T cell repertoires in COVID-19. Assay: immunoSEQ multiplex PCR; the TCRdb copy retains only in-frame clones and omits some. The data show more than 100,000 clones, around 87% seen once. Sample: peripheral blood. The receptors here all came from a woman in her seventies with acute or convalescent COVID-19.

The V gene is TRBV19, the J gene TRBJ1-3, with TRBD1 as a possible D gene (6 bases). The V end was cut by 5 bases, the J end by 1 base, with 12 bases between. This CDR3 is 15 amino acids long. In germline, CDR1 is LNHDA, CDR2 SQIVND (reference sequence). CDR3 residues: CASSVGRGSGNTIYF. CDR3 coding DNA: TGTGCCAGTAGTGTTGGCAGGGGTTCTGGAAACACCATATATTTT.

The gene calls are TRBV24-1 and TRBJ2-6, with a possible D match to TRBD2 (5 bases). The CDR3 consists of 15 residues. The V gene lost 5 bases and the J gene lost 0 bases, with 7 bases spanning the gap. From germline, CDR1 is KGHDR and CDR2 SFDVKD. The CDR3 here is CATSAGYSGANVLTF. As DNA, the CDR3 is TGTGCCACCAGTGCGGGGTACTCTGGGGCCAACGTCCTGACTTTC.

The J gene is TRBJ2-5, the V gene TRBV5-1; maybe TRBD2 (7 bases). The V gene's germline CDR1 is SGHRS and CDR2 YFSETQ. The CDR3 is 15 residues long. The V end was cut by 4 bases, the J end by 1 base, with 14 bases between. The CDR3 spells CASSRQRGGQETQYF. The CDR3 bases are TGCGCCAGCAGCCGTCAAAGGGGGGGCCAAGAGACCCAGTACTTC.

Comments on this clone: Additional DNA sequences in this sample encode the identical CDR3. The chain combines TRBV10-3 with TRBJ1-5; D is possibly TRBD1 (5 bases). Trimming took 0 bases from V and 1 from J, leaving 7 bases between them. The CDR3 runs to 15 residues. Germline CDR1 is ENHRY and CDR2 is SYGVKD. DNA of the CDR3: TGTGCCATCAGTGAGTCGGCAGGGAGCAATCAGCCCCAGCATTTT. Protein sequence: CAISESAGSNQPQHF.

This sequence joins TRBV2 and TRBJ1-5; tentative D call: TRBD1 (5 bases). V was shortened by 6 bases and J by 4 bases, with 16 bases between the two germline ends. This CDR3 region has 15 residues. Germline CDR1 SNHLY, CDR2 FYNNEI. CDR3 in DNA: TGTGCCAGCAGCGATCAGGGCTCTTCAAATCAGCCCCAGCATTTT. This gives the protein CASSDQGSSNQPQHF.

The gene calls are TRBV4-1 and TRBJ1-1; 7 bases are a match to TRBD1. The CDR3 has 14 amino acids. Germline CDR1 MGHRA, CDR2 YSYEKL. J lost 5 bases, V lost 3 bases, and 6 bases had no gene match. The CDR3 protein is CASSQRTGGTEAFF. The CDR3 DNA is TGCGCCAGCAGCCAGCGGACAGGAGGGACTGAAGCTTTCTTT.

V gene TRBV3-1 (or the pseudogene TRBV3-2) combines with J gene TRBJ2-2; no reliable D call. The germline V and J ends were trimmed by 4 bases and 3 bases, with 3 bases remaining between them. Germline-derived CDR1 and CDR2 are LGHDT and YNNKEL (reference sequence). This CDR3 is 12 amino acids long. CDR3 region: CASSRDTGELFF. DNA for the CDR3: TGTGCCAGCAGCCGAGACACCGGGGAGCTGTTTTTT.

The chain carries TRBV30 and TRBJ1-6; D is undetermined. Trimming took off 0 bases at V and 0 bases at J, with 12 bases between the two ends. Looked up from germline, CDR1 is GTSNPN and CDR2 is SVGIG (reference sequence). The CDR3 length is 17 residues. The CDR3 DNA reads as TGTGCCTGGAGTGTACGAGGAACGAGCTCCTATAATTCACCCCTCCACTTT. Its translation is CAWSVRGTSSYNSPLHF.

The chain recombines TRBV5-1 with TRBJ2-5; TRBD2 matches at 13 bases. V dropped 0 bases and J dropped 5; count of bases not matched to a gene: 4. The CDR3 extends over 16 amino acids. Germline V lookup: CDR1 SGHRS, CDR2 YFSETQ. CDR3 region: CASSLGLAGGVETQYF. The CDR3 nucleotides read TGCGCCAGCAGCTTGGGACTAGCGGGGGGCGTGGAGACCCAGTACTTC.

V usage is TRBV28 and J usage is TRBJ1-4, with D perhaps matching TRBD1 (5 bases). Germline CDR1 is MDHEN and CDR2 is SYDVKM. The CDR3 contains 12 residues. The germline V and J ends were trimmed by 2 bases and 8 bases, with 6 bases remaining between them. The CDR3 coding sequence is TGTGCCAGCAGTTTACAGGGCGAAAAACTGTTTTTT. This sequence encodes CASSLQGEKLFF.

The chain joins TRBV28 to TRBJ2-5; 8 positions match TRBD1. Germline values: CDR1 MDHEN, CDR2 SYDVKM. The CDR3 is made up of 15 amino acids. After removal of 0 bases from V and 7 bases from J, the junction contained 7 bases not matched to a gene. CDR3: CASSLWQGAGGTQYF. The CDR3 region has the DNA TGTGCCAGCAGTTTATGGCAGGGGGCCGGGGGGACCCAGTACTTC.

The genes are TRBV19 and TRBJ2-7, with a tentative D call TRBD1 (5 bases). Between the trimmed V and J ends, which lost 8 bases and 0 bases, there was a span of 14 bases. This CDR3 has 14 amino acids. Germline V CDR1 and CDR2: LNHDA, SQIVND (reference sequence). This CDR3 is CASRTRPGSYEQYF. The CDR3 DNA is TGTGCCAGTCGGACAAGGCCTGGCTCCTACGAGCAGTACTTC.

The chain joins TRBV7-8 to TRBJ1-1, with 9 bases lining up with TRBD1. This CDR3 contains 15 residues. CDR1 is SGHVS and CDR2 is FQNEAQ in the germline V gene. Trimming at V came to 6 bases and at J to 1 base, leaving 6 bases not matched to a gene. The CDR3 nucleotides are TGTGCCAGCAGTAAGAACAGGGGGCAGAACACTGAAGCTTTCTTT. Translating it yields CASSKNRGQNTEAFF.

The chain recombines TRBV10-3 with TRBJ2-5, with 7 bases matching TRBD2. V was pared by 3 bases and J by 4 bases, with 11 bases of the junction left unmatched. The V gene's germline CDR1 is ENHRY and CDR2 SYGVKD. The CDR3 sequence is 16 residues long. CDR3: CAISDDPGGKGETQYF. CDR3 sequence (DNA): TGTGCCATCAGTGACGATCCCGGGGGGAAGGGAGAGACCCAGTACTTC.

The chain combines TRBV29-1 with TRBJ1-1; tentative D call: TRBD1 (5 bases). Germline loops: CDR1 SQVTM, CDR2 ANQGSEA. The CDR3 runs to 12 residues. Deletions cut 5 bases from V and 4 bases from J, with 11 bases between. The CDR3 region has the DNA TGCAGCGTTTCGCAGGGAGGCACTGAAGCTTTCTTT. Its translation is CSVSQGGTEAFF.

The chain couples TRBV5-1 to TRBJ1-1; D might be TRBD1 (5 bases). This CDR3 has 15 residues. Germline V lookup: CDR1 SGHRS, CDR2 YFSETQ. V was clipped by 0 bases and J by 4 bases, with 13 bases between them. The CDR3 sequence is CASSLVTGSATEAFF. CDR3 coding DNA: TGCGCCAGCAGCTTGGTCACAGGCTCGGCCACTGAAGCTTTCTTT.

The gene calls are TRBV28 and TRBJ1-5, with D possibly matching TRBD1 (5 bases). The CDR3 totals 14 residues. CDR1 MDHEN and CDR2 SYDVKM come from the germline V gene. The V end was cut by 2 bases, the J end by 7 bases, with 12 bases between. This CDR3 reads CASSLGLGLQPQHF. CDR3 nucleotide sequence: TGTGCCAGCAGTTTAGGGCTGGGGCTCCAGCCCCAGCATTTT. Combining the CDR3 with reference TRBV28 and TRBJ1-5 gives the whole variable domain DVKVTQSSRYLVKRTGEKVFLECVQDMDHENMFWYRQDPGLGLRLIYFSYDVKMKEKGDIPEGYSVSREKKERFSLILESASTNQTSMYLCASSLGLGLQPQHFGDGTRLSIL.

This chain joins TRBV30 and TRBJ1-3; possible D gene TRBD1, 6 bases. Trimming shortened V by 5 bases and J by 7 bases, and 9 bases separated the two germline ends. The germline gives CDR1 GTSNPN, CDR2 SVGIG (reference sequence). The CDR3 sequence is 11 residues long. This CDR3 is CAWDRRNTIYF. The CDR3 region has the DNA TGTGCCTGGGACAGGCGTAACACCATATATTTT.

This chain links TRBV10-3 with TRBJ2-5, with 7 bases fitting TRBD2. V was clipped by 10 bases and J by 2 bases; unmatched bases: 10. Germline CDR1 reads ENHRY; CDR2 reads SYGVKD. CDR3 length: 14 residues. Here the CDR3 DNA reads TGTGCCACCCGGGCTAGCGGCGGTCAAGAGACCCAGTACTTC. It is translated as CATRASGGQETQYF.

This clone was detected once. This chain links TRBV6-5 with TRBJ1-4; tentatively, D is TRBD1 (5 bases). Germline V gives CDR1 MNHEY, CDR2 SVGAGI. V lost 5 bases to trimming and J lost 4 bases, with 14 bases between them. This CDR3 contains 15 residues. As DNA, the CDR3 is TGTGCCAGCAGTAAGCAGCAGGGCTATAATGAAAAACTGTTTTTT. Amino acid sequence: CASSKQQGYNEKLFF.

The V and J genes are TRBV30 and TRBJ2-7; D call uncertain. The CDR3 is made up of 15 amino acids. V dropped 0 bases and J dropped 0 bases, with 12 bases sitting between them. Germline lookup yields CDR1 GTSNPN and CDR2 SVGIG (reference sequence). CDR3 DNA: TGTGCCTGGAGTGTACGTGGGTACAGCTCCTACGAGCAGTACTTC. This translates into CAWSVRGYSSYEQYF.

This sequence joins TRBV5-1 and TRBJ2-5; TRBD1 is a possible D gene (5 bases). The CDR3 has 15 residues. Germline CDR1 reads SGHRS; CDR2 reads YFSETQ. The ends were cut back, 0 bases at V and 2 bases at J, with 11 bases in the middle. CDR3 sequence: CASSLDQGWQETQYF. The CDR3 DNA follows: TGCGCCAGCAGCTTGGATCAGGGTTGGCAAGAGACCCAGTACTTC.

This chain links TRBV5-4 with TRBJ1-6, with D maybe TRBD1 (5 bases). Trimming pared 2 bases from V and 9 bases from J, leaving 18 bases between. The germline gives CDR1 SGHNT, CDR2 YYREEE (reference sequence). The CDR3 length is 16 residues. The CDR3 region is CASSFDPGAASSPLHF. The DNA of the CDR3 is TGTGCCAGCAGCTTTGATCCTGGGGCAGCATCTTCACCCCTCCACTTT.

The V gene is TRBV28, the J gene TRBJ2-2; TRBD2 matches 7 bases. Per the germline V gene, CDR1 is MDHEN and CDR2 is SYDVKM. The CDR3 consists of 20 residues. J was trimmed by 3 bases and V by 5 bases; bases with no gene match: 21. The CDR3 sequence is CASSPHGPPPSGEDTGELFF. The DNA for the CDR3 is TGTGCCAGCAGTCCACATGGCCCTCCTCCTAGCGGAGAAGACACCGGGGAGCTGTTTTTT.

As to this clone: The same CDR3 is also encoded by other DNA sequences in this sample. The chain carries TRBV6-5 and TRBJ1-1; 9 bases match TRBD1. CDR3 length: 15 residues. Losses at the gene ends were 0 bases for V and 3 bases for J; bases not matched to a gene: 2. Germline assignment: CDR1 MNHEY and CDR2 SVGAGI. The CDR3 here is CASSYSGQGYTEAFF. The CDR3 DNA sequence: TGTGCCAGCAGTTACTCCGGACAGGGGTACACTGAAGCTTTCTTT.

This chain joins TRBV7-9 and TRBJ2-1; weak D call: TRBD1 (6 bases). CDR1 and CDR2 (germline): SEHNR, FQNEAQ (reference sequence). Trimming removed 2 bases at V and 8 bases at J, with 19 bases between. This CDR3 has 16 residues. The CDR3 is CASSLFRSQGMDEQFF. CDR3 sequence (DNA): TGTGCCAGCAGCTTATTTCGATCTCAGGGGATGGATGAGCAGTTCTTC.

The table lists this clone with a count of one. The chain employs TRBV7-9 and TRBJ1-1; the D is unclear. Germline V lookup: CDR1 SEHNR, CDR2 FQNEAQ (reference sequence). V was trimmed by 7 bases and J by 2 bases, leaving 11 bases between them. CDR3 length: 13 residues. The CDR3 loop reads CASTPTANTEAFF. The CDR3 DNA is TGTGCCAGCACCCCTACAGCCAACACTGAAGCTTTCTTT.

The chain joins TRBV18 to TRBJ1-5, with D uncertain. V shed 5 bases and J shed 4 bases, with 9 bases lying between them. This CDR3 is 13 amino acids long. Germline loops: CDR1 KGHSH, CDR2 LQKENI. CDR3 DNA sequence: TGTGCCAGCTCATCTTCCGGGAATCAGCCCCAGCATTTT. It encodes CASSSSGNQPQHF.

This sequence joins TRBV7-9 and TRBJ2-1; D perhaps matches TRBD2 (7 bases). Trimming took off 5 bases at V and 12 bases at J, with 23 bases between the two ends. Germline V gene lookup returns CDR1 SEHNR and CDR2 FQNEAQ (reference sequence). This CDR3 contains 15 residues. The CDR3 sequence: CASSESGGGSRGQFF. The CDR3 nucleotides read TGTGCCAGCAGCGAGTCTGGCGGGGGCTCTAGGGGGCAGTTCTTC. Full variable domain (remainder filled in from reference TRBV7-9 and TRBJ2-1): DTGVSQNPRHKITKRGQNVTFRCDPISEHNRLYWYRQTLGQGPEFLTYFQNEAQLEKSRLLSDRFSAERPKGSFSTLEIQRTEQGDSAMYLCASSESGGGSRGQFFGPGTRLTVL.

This chain joins TRBV7-9 and TRBJ1-5, with D uncertain. Germline loops: CDR1 SEHNR, CDR2 FQNEAQ (reference sequence). The CDR3 loop spans 13 amino acids. V dropped 4 bases and J dropped 9 bases, with 13 bases sitting between them. This CDR3 reads CASSSLDWSPQHF. CDR3 nucleotides: TGTGCCAGCAGCTCCTTAGACTGGTCGCCCCAGCATTTT.